The sequence of this T cell receptor beta chain was determined in a study of T cells in Graves' hyperthyroidism and ophthalmopathy. Any patient presenting with uncontrolled infection, other autoimmune disease, pregnancy or lactation was left out. The blood sample was taken at first hyperthyroidism diagnosis, before any ophthalmopathy symptoms. Overall study findings and caveats: The model predicted ophthalmopathy a median approximately six months before onset. In the analysis, a 13 V-J model separated ophthalmopathy from stable hyperthyroidism.

The CDR3 regions of TCR beta were amplified from RNA transcripts. Primed by the HTBI set, a first-round RT-PCR was run on the TCR CDR3. TCRdb analysed the multiplex PCR reads with MiXCR anew, one entry per CDR3 protein. The sample has 550,000 to 850,000 distinct CDR3 sequences, about 19% seen once. With regard to this clonotype: Its target is unknown.

The TCR was taken from a woman in her forties or fifties with Graves' hyperthyroidism that later progressed to Graves' ophthalmopathy. Material for sequencing was blood.

The CDR3 DNA follows: TGCGCCAGCAGCGCGGACGGGACAGAACTCAATGAGCAGTTCTTC. It yields the protein CASSADGTELNEQFF. The chain has TRBV5-1 and TRBJ2-1, with 7 bases identical to TRBD1. Germline V gene data show CDR1 as SGHRS and CDR2 as YFSETQ. This CDR3 comprises 15 residues. The V segment lost 4 bases and the J segment 6 bases; nucleotides outside the gene matches: 10.